This note documents a single T cell receptor (beta chain) sequence. Germline assignment: CDR1 SGHVT and CDR2 SQSDAQ. The trim removed 7 bases at V and 5 bases at J, leaving 7 bases unmatched. This CDR3 spans 15 amino acids. The data derive from a study of shared clonotypes between healthy human individuals. Only in-frame clones appear in the TCRdb table, and some are missing; sequencing was by immunoSEQ multiplex PCR. This sample yields about 1 million clones, of which 78% are seen a single time; about 0.52% belongs to the top ten. The V gene is TRBV7-4, the J gene TRBJ2-1; 11 positions agree with TRBD2. The specimen sequenced was memory CD4+ T cells from PBMCs. Subset: CD45RA-negative fraction. This sequence was found in a man younger than 35 in good health. Some clones in this sample may be carry-over from other donors' samples. DNA for the CDR3: TGTGCCAGCAACTTGGGGACTAGCGGCCACAATGAGCAGTTCTTC. It yields the protein CASNLGTSGHNEQFF.